This is a list of T cell receptor beta chains from one sample in a study of blood T cell repertoires in COVID-19. Some clones are missing from TCRdb's copy, which holds only in-frame ones; the method was immunoSEQ multiplex PCR. The sample has about 200,000 clones; 70% to 90% are singletons. Sequenced material: peripheral blood. Every receptor here comes from a woman aged 80 or over with acute or convalescent COVID-19. Both conserved end residues are part of each CDR3. Fields, in order: CDR3 protein, CDR3 DNA, V gene, clone size, D gene, J gene. The D gene is left open where the match is weak. Rows give clone size only sometimes, using once, few, many, or a class for an expanded clone.

CDR3: CASSPSLGNTEAFF; DNA: TGTGCCAGCTCACCGAGTCTCGGGAACACTGAAGCTTTCTTT; V: TRBV18; size: .; D: .; J: TRBJ1-1
CDR3: CASSLKTSANTGELFF; DNA: TGTGCCAGCAGCTTGAAAACGAGCGCGAACACCGGGGAGCTGTTTTTT; V: TRBV5-6; size: .; D: .; J: TRBJ2-2
CDR3: CASSYIRAGGDTGELFF; DNA: TGTGCCAGCAGTTACATCCGAGCGGGAGGGGACACCGGGGAGCTGTTTTTT; V: TRBV6-2/TRBV6-3; size: .; D: TRBD2; J: TRBJ2-2
CDR3: CASRSTGSARYTF; DNA: TGTGCCAGCAGATCGACAGGTTCGGCTCGCTACACCTTC; V: TRBV6-5; size: .; D: .; J: TRBJ1-2
CDR3: CAIRDRELSGYTF; DNA: TGTGCCATCAGGGACAGGGAACTCTCTGGCTACACCTTC; V: TRBV10-3; size: .; D: TRBD1; J: TRBJ1-2
CDR3: CASSPERYGYTF; DNA: TGTGCCAGCAGTCCGGAGCGGTATGGCTACACCTTC; V: TRBV28; size: .; D: .; J: TRBJ1-2
CDR3: CASSRDYGYTF; DNA: TGTGCCAGCAGTCGGGACTATGGCTACACCTTC; V: TRBV12-3/TRBV12-4; size: .; D: .; J: TRBJ1-2
CDR3: CAWSEGRGSQPQHF; DNA: TGTGCCTGGAGTGAGGGCAGGGGTAGTCAGCCCCAGCATTTT; V: TRBV30; size: few; D: .; J: TRBJ1-5
CDR3: CASMAVTGNEQFF; DNA: TGTGCCAGTATGGCCGTCACCGGGAATGAGCAGTTCTTC; V: TRBV19; size: .; D: .; J: TRBJ2-1
CDR3: CASSLGAYGYTF; DNA: TGCGCCAGCAGCTTGGGCGCCTATGGCTACACCTTC; V: TRBV5-1; size: .; D: .; J: TRBJ1-2
CDR3: CASSSLRLAGQETQYF; DNA: TGTGCCAGCAGCTCACTCAGACTAGCCGGGCAAGAGACCCAGTACTTC; V: TRBV7-2; size: few; D: TRBD2; J: TRBJ2-5
CDR3: CASSLGDSYGYTF; DNA: TGTGCCAGCAGTCTGGGGGACAGCTATGGCTACACCTTC; V: TRBV25-1; size: .; D: TRBD1; J: TRBJ1-2
CDR3: CASRDLRDFQETQYF; DNA: TGTGCCAGCAGGGACCTCCGGGACTTCCAAGAGACCCAGTACTTC; V: TRBV28; size: .; D: .; J: TRBJ2-5
CDR3: CASSGDRNTEAFF; DNA: TGTGCCAGCAGTGGGGACAGGAACACTGAAGCTTTCTTT; V: TRBV27; size: .; D: TRBD1; J: TRBJ1-1
CDR3: CASSSRLADSYNEQFF; DNA: TGTGCCAGCAGTAGCAGACTAGCGGATTCCTACAATGAGCAGTTCTTC; V: TRBV2; size: .; D: TRBD2; J: TRBJ2-1
CDR3: CASSLQPDAAREQFF; DNA: TGTGCCAGCAGCCTCCAGCCTGACGCCGCTAGGGAGCAGTTCTTC; V: TRBV14; size: .; D: .; J: TRBJ2-1
CDR3: CASSQARNTEAFF; DNA: TGTGCCAGCAGCCAAGCGAGGAACACTGAAGCTTTCTTT; V: TRBV4-2; size: few; D: .; J: TRBJ1-1
CDR3: CASSTAGPGNQPQHF; DNA: TGTGCCAGCAGTACGGCGGGACCGGGCAATCAGCCCCAGCATTTT; V: TRBV28; size: once; D: .; J: TRBJ1-5
CDR3: CASYRPGTDTQYF; DNA: TGTGCCAGTTACAGACCTGGCACAGATACGCAGTATTTT; V: TRBV6-5; size: once; D: .; J: TRBJ2-3
CDR3: CASSHRGDSNQPQHF; DNA: TGTGCCAGCAGCCACAGGGGAGATAGCAATCAGCCCCAGCATTTT; V: TRBV7-9; size: once; D: TRBD1; J: TRBJ1-5
CDR3: CATSDFRGAEAFF; DNA: TGTGCCACCAGTGATTTCAGGGGTGCTGAAGCTTTCTTT; V: TRBV24-1; size: .; D: .; J: TRBJ1-1
CDR3: CASSPAGEAHSPLHF; DNA: TGTGCCAGCAGCCCGGCAGGGGAAGCGCATTCACCCCTCCACTTT; V: TRBV6-5; size: once; D: .; J: TRBJ1-6
CDR3: CASSLSPGRGDEQFF; DNA: TGTGCCAGCAGCTTATCCCCAGGGCGGGGTGATGAGCAGTTCTTC; V: TRBV11-3; size: .; D: .; J: TRBJ2-1
CDR3: CASSEAIGIGYTF; DNA: TGTGCCAGCAGTGAAGCGATCGGTATTGGCTACACCTTC; V: TRBV6-1; size: once; D: .; J: TRBJ1-2
CDR3: CASSLEGGRTDTQYF; DNA: TGTGCCAGCAGCTTAGAGGGAGGGCGCACAGATACGCAGTATTTT; V: TRBV5-4; size: .; D: TRBD2; J: TRBJ2-3
CDR3: CASSVVPGLGTGELFF; DNA: TGTGCCAGCAGCGTAGTCCCGGGGTTGGGCACCGGGGAGCTGTTTTTT; V: TRBV9; size: .; D: .; J: TRBJ2-2
CDR3: CASSRSTGLVTGELFF; DNA: TGTGCCAGCAGCCGAAGTACCGGCCTAGTCACCGGGGAGCTGTTTTTT; V: TRBV5-6; size: once; D: .; J: TRBJ2-2
CDR3: CASSFALAGFTDTQYF; DNA: TGTGCCAGCAGTTTTGCCCTAGCGGGATTCACAGATACGCAGTATTTT; V: TRBV28; size: .; D: TRBD2; J: TRBJ2-3
CDR3: CATSRDAAGAIYEQYF; DNA: TGTGCCACCAGCAGAGATGCAGCGGGAGCAATCTACGAGCAGTACTTC; V: TRBV15; size: .; D: TRBD2; J: TRBJ2-7
CDR3: CASSQDFVVQETQYF; DNA: TGTGCCAGCAGCCAAGATTTCGTAGTCCAAGAGACCCAGTACTTC; V: TRBV3-1/TRBV3-2; size: .; D: .; J: TRBJ2-5
CDR3: CASSIEMALNTEAFF; DNA: TGTGCCAGTAGTATAGAAATGGCCTTGAACACTGAAGCTTTCTTT; V: TRBV19; size: few; D: .; J: TRBJ1-1
CDR3: CASSREMGGRAFF; DNA: TGTGCCAGCAGCCGAGAGATGGGGGGTAGGGCTTTCTTT; V: TRBV3-1/TRBV3-2; size: .; D: .; J: TRBJ1-1
CDR3: CASSKRTDDSPLHF; DNA: TGTGCCAGTAGTAAAAGGACAGACGATTCACCCCTCCACTTT; V: TRBV19; size: .; D: .; J: TRBJ1-6
CDR3: CASSFPGQFLYGYTF; DNA: TGTGCCAGCAGTTTCCCAGGACAGTTTCTCTATGGCTACACCTTC; V: TRBV6-2/TRBV6-3; size: few; D: .; J: TRBJ1-2
CDR3: CASDSGVLYNEQFF; DNA: TGTGCCAGCGACTCAGGGGTTCTGTACAATGAGCAGTTCTTC; V: TRBV6-5; size: .; D: .; J: TRBJ2-1
CDR3: CASSLEAAGAGDTQYF; DNA: TGTGCCAGCAGCTTAGAAGCGGCGGGGGCAGGGGATACGCAGTATTTT; V: TRBV7-2; size: .; D: .; J: TRBJ2-3
CDR3: CASYVTGTGCKEQYF; DNA: TGTGCCTCATACGTAACCGGGACAGGGTGTAAAGAGCAGTACTTC; V: TRBV24-1; size: .; D: TRBD1; J: TRBJ2-7
CDR3: CASSQTGAAYGYTF; DNA: TGTGCCAGTAGCCAGACAGGAGCGGCCTATGGCTACACCTTC; V: TRBV19; size: .; D: .; J: TRBJ1-2
CDR3: CASSLARPGGYTF; DNA: TGTGCCAGCAGCTTGGCCAGACCAGGTGGCTACACCTTC; V: TRBV7-2; size: once; D: .; J: TRBJ1-2
CDR3: CASRLGLAGVGEQYF; DNA: TGTGCCAGCAGACTAGGACTAGCGGGAGTAGGCGAGCAGTACTTC; V: TRBV6-5; size: .; D: TRBD2; J: TRBJ2-7
CDR3: CASSPAGGSVAFF; DNA: TGTGCCAGCAGCCCGGCAGGGGGCTCAGTGGCTTTCTTT; V: TRBV7-9; size: .; D: TRBD1; J: TRBJ1-1
CDR3: CASSSLPGTSGRETQYF; DNA: TGCGCCAGCAGCTCTCTACCCGGGACTAGCGGACGAGAGACCCAGTACTTC; V: TRBV5-1; size: .; D: TRBD2; J: TRBJ2-5
CDR3: CASSPSPGSGNSPLHF; DNA: TGCGCCAGCAGCCCGTCCCCCGGGTCGGGAAATTCACCCCTCCACTTT; V: TRBV5-1; size: few; D: .; J: TRBJ1-6
CDR3: CASAGGNWNTEAFF; DNA: TGCGCCAGCGCTGGGGGGAACTGGAACACTGAAGCTTTCTTT; V: TRBV4-1; size: .; D: .; J: TRBJ1-1
CDR3: CAFTGGDGEKLFF; DNA: TGTGCCTTTACAGGGGGCGACGGTGAAAAACTGTTTTTT; V: TRBV30; size: .; D: TRBD1; J: TRBJ1-4
CDR3: CASSSLSVYGYTF; DNA: TGTGCCAGCAGCTCCCTGAGCGTCTATGGCTACACCTTC; V: TRBV7-9; size: .; D: .; J: TRBJ1-2
CDR3: CATSRDLRGSGNTIYF; DNA: TGTGCCACCAGCAGAGATCTTCGAGGTTCTGGAAACACCATATATTTT; V: TRBV15; size: once; D: .; J: TRBJ1-3
CDR3: CASSDRGGGAGEQYF; DNA: TGTGCCAGCAGCGACCGAGGCGGCGGGGCGGGGGAGCAGTACTTC; V: TRBV7-9; size: few; D: .; J: TRBJ2-7
CDR3: CASSQTEDIQYF; DNA: TGTGCCAGCAGCCAAACTGAGGACATTCAGTACTTC; V: TRBV3-1/TRBV3-2; size: .; D: .; J: TRBJ2-4
CDR3: CASVAGAGELFF; DNA: TGTGCCAGCGTAGCGGGAGCGGGGGAGCTGTTTTTT; V: TRBV12-3/TRBV12-4; size: .; D: TRBD2; J: TRBJ2-2
CDR3: CAIRQGDRSYNEQFF; DNA: TGTGCCATCCGCCAGGGGGACCGCTCCTACAATGAGCAGTTCTTC; V: TRBV10-3; size: .; D: TRBD1; J: TRBJ2-1
CDR3: CSVALEDQETQYF; DNA: TGCAGCGTTGCGTTAGAGGATCAAGAGACCCAGTACTTC; V: TRBV29-1; size: .; D: .; J: TRBJ2-5
CDR3: CASSSYRGGNTIYF; DNA: TGTGCCAGCTCATCCTACAGGGGTGGAAACACCATATATTTT; V: TRBV18; size: .; D: TRBD1; J: TRBJ1-3
CDR3: CASSPREGEQFF; DNA: TGTGCCAGCTCACCCAGGGAGGGTGAGCAGTTCTTC; V: TRBV18; size: few; D: TRBD2; J: TRBJ2-1
CDR3: CATSDYAGVEQFF; DNA: TGTGCCACCAGTGATTATGCAGGGGTAGAGCAGTTCTTC; V: TRBV24-1; size: .; D: .; J: TRBJ2-1
CDR3: CASSSDRNLNQPQHF; DNA: TGTGCCAGCAGTTCAGACAGAAACCTCAATCAGCCCCAGCATTTT; V: TRBV6-5; size: .; D: .; J: TRBJ1-5
CDR3: CASSRQVNTEAFF; DNA: TGTGCCAGCAGCCGACAAGTGAACACTGAAGCTTTCTTT; V: TRBV12-3/TRBV12-4; size: .; D: .; J: TRBJ1-1